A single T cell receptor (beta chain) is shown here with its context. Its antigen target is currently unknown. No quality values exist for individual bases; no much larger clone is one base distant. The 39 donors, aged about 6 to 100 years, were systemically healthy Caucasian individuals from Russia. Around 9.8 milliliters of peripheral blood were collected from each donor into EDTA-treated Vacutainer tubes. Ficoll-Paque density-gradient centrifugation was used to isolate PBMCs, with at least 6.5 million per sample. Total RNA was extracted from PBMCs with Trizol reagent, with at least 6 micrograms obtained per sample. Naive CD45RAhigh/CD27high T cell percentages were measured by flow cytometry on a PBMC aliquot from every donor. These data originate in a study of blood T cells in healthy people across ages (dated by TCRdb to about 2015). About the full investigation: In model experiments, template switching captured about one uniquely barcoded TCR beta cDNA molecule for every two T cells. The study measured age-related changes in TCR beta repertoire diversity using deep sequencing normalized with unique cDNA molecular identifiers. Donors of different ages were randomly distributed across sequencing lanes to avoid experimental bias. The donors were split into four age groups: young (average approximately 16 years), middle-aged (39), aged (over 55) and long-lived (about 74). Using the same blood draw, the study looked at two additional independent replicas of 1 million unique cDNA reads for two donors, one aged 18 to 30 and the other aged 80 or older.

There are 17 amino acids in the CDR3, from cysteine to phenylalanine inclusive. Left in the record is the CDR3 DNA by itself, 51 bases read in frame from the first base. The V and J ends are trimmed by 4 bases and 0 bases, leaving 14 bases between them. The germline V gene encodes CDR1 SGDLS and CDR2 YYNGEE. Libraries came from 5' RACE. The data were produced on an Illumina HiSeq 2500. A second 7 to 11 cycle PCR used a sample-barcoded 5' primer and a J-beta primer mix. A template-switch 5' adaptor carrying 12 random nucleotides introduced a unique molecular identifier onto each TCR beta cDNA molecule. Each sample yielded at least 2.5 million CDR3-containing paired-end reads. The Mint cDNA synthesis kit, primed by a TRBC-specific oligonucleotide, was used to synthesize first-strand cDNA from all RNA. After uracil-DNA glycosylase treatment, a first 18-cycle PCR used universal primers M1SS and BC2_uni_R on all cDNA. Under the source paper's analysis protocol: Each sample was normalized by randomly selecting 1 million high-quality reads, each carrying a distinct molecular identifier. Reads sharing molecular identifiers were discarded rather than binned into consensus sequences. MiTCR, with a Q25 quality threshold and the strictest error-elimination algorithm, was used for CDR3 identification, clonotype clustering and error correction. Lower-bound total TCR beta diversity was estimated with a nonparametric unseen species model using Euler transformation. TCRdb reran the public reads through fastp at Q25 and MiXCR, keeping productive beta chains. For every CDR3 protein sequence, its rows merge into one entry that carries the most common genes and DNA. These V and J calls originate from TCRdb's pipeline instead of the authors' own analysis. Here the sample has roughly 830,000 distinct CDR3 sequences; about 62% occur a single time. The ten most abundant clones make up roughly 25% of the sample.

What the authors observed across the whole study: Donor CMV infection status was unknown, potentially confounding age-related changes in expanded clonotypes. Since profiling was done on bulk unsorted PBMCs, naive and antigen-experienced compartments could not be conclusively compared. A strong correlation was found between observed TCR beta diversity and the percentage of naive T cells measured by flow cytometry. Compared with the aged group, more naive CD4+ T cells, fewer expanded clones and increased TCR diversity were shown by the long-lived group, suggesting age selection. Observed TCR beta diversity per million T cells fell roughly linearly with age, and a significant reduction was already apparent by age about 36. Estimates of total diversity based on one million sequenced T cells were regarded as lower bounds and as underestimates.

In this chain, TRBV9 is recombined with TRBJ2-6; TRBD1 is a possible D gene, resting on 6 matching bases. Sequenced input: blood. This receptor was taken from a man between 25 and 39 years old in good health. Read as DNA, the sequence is TGTGCCAGCAGCCCCCGGGCAGGGGACTCTGGGGCCAACGTCCTGACTTTC. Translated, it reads CASSPRAGDSGANVLTF. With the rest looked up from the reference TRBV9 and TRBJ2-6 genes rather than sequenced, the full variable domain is DSGVTQTPKHLITATGQRVTLRCSPRSGDLSVYWYQQSLDQGLQFLIQYYNGEERAKGNILERFSAQQFPDLHSELNLSSLELGDSALYFCASSPRAGDSGANVLTFGAGSRLTVL.